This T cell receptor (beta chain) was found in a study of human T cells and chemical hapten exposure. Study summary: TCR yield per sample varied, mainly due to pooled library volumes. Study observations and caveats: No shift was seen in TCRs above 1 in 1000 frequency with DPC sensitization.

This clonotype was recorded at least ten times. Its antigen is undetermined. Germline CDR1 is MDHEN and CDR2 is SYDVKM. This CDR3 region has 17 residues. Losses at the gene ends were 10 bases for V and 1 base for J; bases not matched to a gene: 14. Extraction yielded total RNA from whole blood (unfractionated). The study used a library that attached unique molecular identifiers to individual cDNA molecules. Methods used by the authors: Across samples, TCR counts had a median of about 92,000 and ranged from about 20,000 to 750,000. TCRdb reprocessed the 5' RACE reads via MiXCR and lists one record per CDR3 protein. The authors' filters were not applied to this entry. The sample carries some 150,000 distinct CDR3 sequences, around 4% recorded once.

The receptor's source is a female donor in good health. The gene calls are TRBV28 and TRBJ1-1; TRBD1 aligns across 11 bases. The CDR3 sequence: CATEGTGGLLGNTEAFF. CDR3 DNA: TGTGCCACCGAAGGGACAGGGGGATTGTTGGGGAACACTGAAGCTTTCTTT.